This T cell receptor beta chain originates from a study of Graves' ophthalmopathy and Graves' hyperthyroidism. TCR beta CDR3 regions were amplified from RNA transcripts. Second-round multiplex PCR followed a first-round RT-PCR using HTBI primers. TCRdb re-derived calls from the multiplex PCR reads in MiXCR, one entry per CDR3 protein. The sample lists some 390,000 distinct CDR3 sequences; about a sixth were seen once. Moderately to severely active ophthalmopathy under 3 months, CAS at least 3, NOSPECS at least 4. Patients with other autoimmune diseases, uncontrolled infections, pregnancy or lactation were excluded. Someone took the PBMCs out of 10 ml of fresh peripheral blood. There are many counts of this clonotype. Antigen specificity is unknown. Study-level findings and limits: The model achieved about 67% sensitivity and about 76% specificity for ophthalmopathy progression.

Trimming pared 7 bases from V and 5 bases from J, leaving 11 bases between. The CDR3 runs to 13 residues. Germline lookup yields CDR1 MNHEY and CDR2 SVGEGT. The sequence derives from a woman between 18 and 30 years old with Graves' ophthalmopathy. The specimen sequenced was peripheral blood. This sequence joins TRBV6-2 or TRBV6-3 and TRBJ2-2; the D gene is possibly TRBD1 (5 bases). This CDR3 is CASNRPYTGELFF. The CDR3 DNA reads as TGTGCCAGCAACAGGCCCTATACCGGGGAGCTGTTTTTT.